The 13 T cell receptor beta chains presented below share a single source sample, sequenced in a study of T cells in Graves' hyperthyroidism and ophthalmopathy. TCR beta CDR3 regions were amplified from RNA. The study used the HTBI primer set for a first-round RT-PCR of the TCR CDR3. MiXCR was run by TCRdb on the multiplex PCR reads, yielding one entry per CDR3 protein. The sample shows about 720,000 distinct CDR3 sequences, about 15% of them seen only once. The specimen sequenced was blood. These receptors were obtained from a man aged 18-30 years with Graves' hyperthyroidism.

This chain joins TRBV20-1 and TRBJ1-2; perhaps TRBD1 as D (6 bases). CDR1 DFQATT and CDR2 SNEGSKA come from the germline V gene (reference sequence). The CDR3 is 13 amino acids. Trimming stripped 6 bases from V and 3 bases from J, with 14 bases between. DNA of the CDR3: TGCAGTGCGTCCAGGGGATCAGACTATGGCTACACCTTC. It codes for CSASRGSDYGYTF.

V is TRBV7-8 and J is TRBJ2-1, with 11 bases lining up with TRBD2. CDR3 length: 17 amino acids. The germline V gene has CDR1 SGHVS and CDR2 FQNEAQ. Trimming at V came to 5 bases and at J to 6 bases, leaving 12 bases not matched to a gene. The CDR3 nucleotides read TGTGCCAGCAGCACAGGGTCGATCGGACTAGCGGGCAATGAGCAGTTCTTC. It translates to CASSTGSIGLAGNEQFF.

The sample holds many counts of this clonotype. DNA of the CDR3: TGTGCCAGCGCCCGGGGAGTGGAAACAGATACGCAGTATTTT. This translates into CASARGVETDTQYF. The chain uses TRBV27 and TRBJ2-3, with a possible D match to TRBD2 (5 bases). The CDR3 has 14 residues. Germline V lookup: CDR1 MNHEY, CDR2 SMNVEV (reference sequence). V was clipped by 8 bases and J by 3 bases, with 15 bases between them.

The sample holds a few counts of this clonotype. The rearrangement joins TRBV5-4 to TRBJ1-4, with 8 bases that match TRBD1. The CDR3 has 15 residues. From germline, CDR1 is SGHNT and CDR2 YYREEE (reference sequence). V shed 4 bases, J shed 11 bases, and the junction held 13 bases outside the gene matches. The CDR3 loop reads CASSHRDRKFGKLFF. The CDR3 DNA reads as TGTGCCAGCAGCCACCGGGACAGGAAGTTTGGGAAACTGTTTTTT.

This clonotype was counted only a few times. This sequence joins TRBV20-1 and TRBJ2-1; 13 bases line up with TRBD2. The length of the CDR3 is 17 residues. The germline gives CDR1 DFQATT, CDR2 SNEGSKA (reference sequence). V trimming: 1 base; J trimming: 1 base; junction bases outside the gene matches: 4. The CDR3: CSARGTSGSWSYNEQFF. CDR3 nucleotide sequence: TGCAGTGCTAGAGGGACTAGCGGGAGTTGGTCCTACAATGAGCAGTTCTTC.

This clonotype was seen at least ten times. V and J are TRBV28 and TRBJ2-7; TRBD2 matches at 8 bases. Germline V gene data show CDR1 as MDHEN and CDR2 as SYDVKM. The CDR3 length is 13 residues. V shed 10 bases, J shed 7 bases, and the junction held 12 bases outside the gene matches. CDR3 sequence reads: CATTRGGLGEQYF. The DNA for the CDR3 is TGTGCCACCACCCGGGGGGGACTGGGGGAGCAGTACTTC. The full variable domain, rest sourced from reference TRBV28 and TRBJ2-7, is DVKVTQSSRYLVKRTGEKVFLECVQDMDHENMFWYRQDPGLGLRLIYFSYDVKMKEKGDIPEGYSVSREKKERFSLILESASTNQTSMYLCATTRGGLGEQYFGPGTRLTVT.

In its sample, this clonotype was seen many times. This chain uses TRBV11-3 with TRBJ2-3, with D possibly matching TRBD1 (5 bases). V was shortened by 2 bases and J by 0 bases, with 12 bases between the two germline ends. The germline gives CDR1 SGHNT, CDR2 YENEEA. The CDR3 sequence is 16 residues long. The CDR3 nucleotides are TGTGCCAGCAGCTTAAGGGGCGGTACTAGCACAGATACGCAGTATTTT. Amino acids: CASSLRGGTSTDTQYF.

This clonotype turned up a few times. The rearrangement links TRBV24-1 to TRBJ2-3; 14 nucleotides match TRBD2. The length of the CDR3 is 16 residues. Germline CDR1 and CDR2: KGHDR and SFDVKD. With 9 bases clipped from V and 5 bases from J, the junction kept 9 bases outside the gene matches. The CDR3 nucleotides read TGTGCCACCGGGACTAGCGGGAGCGAGACGAGAGATACGCAGTATTTT. Its protein is CATGTSGSETRDTQYF.

V usage is TRBV27 and J usage is TRBJ2-2; TRBD2 agrees at 9 bases. The germline V gene encodes CDR1 MNHEY and CDR2 SMNVEV (reference sequence). The CDR3 extends over 16 amino acids. Germline trimming cut 5 bases from V and 6 bases from J; bases unmatched to any gene: 10. The CDR3 nucleotides read TGTGCCAGCAGTCGGGGATCTGGCGGGAGGGCCGGGGAGCTGTTTTTT. The encoded protein is CASSRGSGGRAGELFF.

Only a few counts were recorded for this clonotype. The chain has TRBV20-1 and TRBJ2-5; D may be TRBD1 (5 bases). CDR3 size: 12 residues. Trimming removed 8 bases at V and 1 base at J, with 11 bases between. The germline CDR1 and CDR2 sequences are DFQATT and SNEGSKA (reference sequence). This chain's CDR3 is CSRGQLQETQYF. CDR3 nucleotide sequence: TGCAGTCGAGGACAACTCCAAGAGACCCAGTACTTC.

The gene calls are TRBV29-1 and TRBJ2-1; 7 nucleotides agree with TRBD2. The V gene end was trimmed by 6 bases and the J gene end by 0 bases; junction bases not matched to a gene: 11. CDR1 SQVTM and CDR2 ANQGSEA come from the germline V gene. This CDR3 has 16 amino acids. The CDR3 spells CSVEGLAEGSYNEQFF. DNA for the CDR3: TGCAGCGTCGAGGGGCTAGCGGAGGGCTCCTACAATGAGCAGTTCTTC.

This clonotype was seen just once. DNA for the CDR3: TGTGCCAGCAGGCTGACAGGGGGCCCTCAGCCCCAGCATTTT. It yields the protein CASRLTGGPQPQHF. The chain joins TRBV12-3 or TRBV12-4 to TRBJ1-5; 10 nucleotides line up with TRBD1. The CDR3 has 14 amino acids. V lost 6 bases and J lost 6; bases outside the gene matches: 5.

This clonotype turned up a few times. J is TRBJ2-7 and V is TRBV28; TRBD1 aligns across 9 bases. J was trimmed by 2 bases and V by 5 bases; bases with no gene match: 7. Germline V gives CDR1 MDHEN, CDR2 SYDVKM. The CDR3 extends over 15 amino acids. The CDR3 DNA sequence: TGTGCCAGCAGTCACAGGGACAGGGTAACCTACGAGCAGTACTTC. This sequence encodes CASSHRDRVTYEQYF.